Shown below are 9 T cell receptor beta chains from a single sample sequenced in a study of blood T cell repertoires in COVID-19. Sequenced by immunoSEQ multiplex PCR; TCRdb stores in-frame clones only, minus some. The data hold 270,000 or so clones, with roughly 89% observed a single time. Source material: peripheral blood. The receptors here all came from an older woman with COVID-19, enrolled during active disease.

The rearrangement uses TRBV6-1 and TRBJ1-1; 7 nucleotides match TRBD1. Per the germline V gene, CDR1 is MNHNS and CDR2 is SASEGT. V trimming: 0 bases; J trimming: 2 bases; junction bases outside the gene matches: 15. CDR3 length: 19 residues. CDR3 sequence (DNA): TGTGCCAGCAGTGAAGCGAGGAGGGGGACAGTGGGACTTAACACTGAAGCTTTCTTT. Protein: CASSEARRGTVGLNTEAFF.

The J gene is TRBJ2-3, the V gene TRBV6-5, with a tentative D call TRBD2 (6 bases). The germline V gene encodes CDR1 MNHEY and CDR2 SVGAGI. The CDR3 has 14 residues. V was shortened by 6 bases and J by 0 bases, with 10 bases between the two germline ends. The CDR3 DNA reads as TGTGCCAGCAGCCGGGACTCTAGCACAGATACGCAGTATTTT. Protein product: CASSRDSSTDTQYF.

J is TRBJ1-4 and V is TRBV7-2; D possibly corresponds to TRBD1 (5 bases). V lost 5 bases to trimming and J lost 3 bases, with 13 bases between them. The CDR3 loop spans 15 amino acids. Per the germline V gene, CDR1 is SGHTA and CDR2 is FQGNSA. CDR3 in DNA: TGTGCCAGCAGCGTCGGGGGTCGCTCTAATGAAAAACTGTTTTTT. Translation gives CASSVGGRSNEKLFF.

This sequence joins TRBV9 and TRBJ1-6, with D maybe TRBD1 (5 bases). The ends were cut back, 2 bases at V and 7 bases at J, with 13 bases in the middle. The germline V gene has CDR1 SGDLS and CDR2 YYNGEE. The CDR3 has 15 residues. CDR3: CASSVGLGENSPLHF. The CDR3 coding sequence is TGTGCCAGCAGCGTCGGATTAGGGGAAAATTCACCCCTCCACTTT. Full variable domain (remainder filled in from reference TRBV9 and TRBJ1-6): DSGVTQTPKHLITATGQRVTLRCSPRSGDLSVYWYQQSLDQGLQFLIQYYNGEERAKGNILERFSAQQFPDLHSELNLSSLELGDSALYFCASSVGLGENSPLHFGNGTRLTVT.

For the CDR3, the DNA is TGTGCCAGCAGCTTAAGGCGGGGGGGCCACTACAATGAGCAGTTCTTC. This encodes CASSLRRGGHYNEQFF. The rearrangement uses TRBV11-2 and TRBJ2-1; the match to TRBD2 covers 9 bases. V lost 2 bases, J lost 3 bases, and 5 bases stayed unmatched. The CDR3 covers 16 residues. CDR1 is SGHAT and CDR2 is FQNNGV in the germline V gene.

This chain uses TRBV18 with TRBJ2-7, with D perhaps matching TRBD1 (5 bases). Germline V lookup: CDR1 KGHSH, CDR2 LQKENI. This CDR3 comprises 14 residues. The ends were cut back, 2 bases at V and 5 bases at J, with 13 bases in the middle. In nucleotides, the CDR3 is TGTGCCAGCTCACCAAAGAGTCAGGGCAACGAGCAGTACTTC. Translating it yields CASSPKSQGNEQYF.

The gene calls are TRBV3-1 (or the pseudogene TRBV3-2) and TRBJ1-1; 7 bases are a match to TRBD1. The J segment lost 4 bases and the V segment lost 5 bases, leaving 7 bases of the junction unmatched. The CDR3 has 14 residues. CDR1 LGHDT and CDR2 YNNKEL come from the germline V gene (reference sequence). CDR3 sequence (DNA): TGTGCCAGCAGCTATTCGACAGGGCCCACTGAAGCTTTCTTT. The encoded protein is CASSYSTGPTEAFF.

This clone is a singleton in its sample. The chain carries TRBV15 and TRBJ1-1; D not resolved. Trimming cost V 1 base and J 0 bases, with 6 bases left between them. Germline-derived CDR1 and CDR2 are LNHNV and YYDKDF (reference sequence). CDR3 length: 14 amino acids. This CDR3 is CATSRGRLNTEAFF. Written as DNA, the CDR3 is TGTGCCACCAGCAGAGGCAGATTGAACACTGAAGCTTTCTTT.

The gene calls are TRBV5-1 and TRBJ2-3; TRBD2 agrees at 8 bases. V trimming: 2 bases; J trimming: 5 bases; junction bases outside the gene matches: 7. The CDR3 contains 15 residues. Germline-derived CDR1 and CDR2 are SGHRS and YFSETQ. CDR3 DNA: TGCGCCAGCAGCTTCGGTAGCGGGGTTCGAGATACGCAGTATTTT. Amino acids: CASSFGSGVRDTQYF.